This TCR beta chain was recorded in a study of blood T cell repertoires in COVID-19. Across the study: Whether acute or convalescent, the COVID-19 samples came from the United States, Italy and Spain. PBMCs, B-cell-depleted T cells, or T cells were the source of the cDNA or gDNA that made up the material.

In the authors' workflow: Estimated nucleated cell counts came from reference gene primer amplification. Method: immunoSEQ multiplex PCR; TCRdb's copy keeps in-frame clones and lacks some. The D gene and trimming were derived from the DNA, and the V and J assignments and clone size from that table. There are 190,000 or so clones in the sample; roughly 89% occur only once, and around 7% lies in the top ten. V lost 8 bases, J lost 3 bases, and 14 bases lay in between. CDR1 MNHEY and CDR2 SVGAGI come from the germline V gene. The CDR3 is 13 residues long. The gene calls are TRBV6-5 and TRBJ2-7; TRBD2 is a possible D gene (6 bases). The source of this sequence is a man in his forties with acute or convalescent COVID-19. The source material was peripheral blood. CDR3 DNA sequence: TGTGCCAGCGGCCCGACTAGATACTACGAGCAGTACTTC. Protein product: CASGPTRYYEQYF.